These 31 T cell receptor beta chains were all obtained from the same sample, sequenced in a study of beta chain features in type 1 diabetes. General study findings and limits: Among patients with Type 1 diabetes, TCRB CDR3s were moderately but significantly shorter in every one of the four CD4+ subsets.

Their antigens remain unidentified. Every isolated RNA sample was fully reverse transcribed, so sequencing captured expressed TCRB transcripts. The protocol was immunoSEQ multiplex PCR, while the TCRdb copy is restricted to in-frame clones and leaves out a portion. This table has 600,000 to 750,000 clones, around 12% appearing once. Input material: naive CD4+ T cells from blood. All receptors derive from a man between 25 and 39 years old with type 1 diabetes.

This clone was counted between two and nine times. The V and J genes are TRBV2 and TRBJ2-1, with D perhaps TRBD1 (5 bases). This CDR3 contains 13 residues. Germline CDR1 and CDR2: SNHLY and FYNNEI. V shed 10 bases and J shed 7 bases, with 17 bases lying between them. DNA for the CDR3: TGTGCCACCCTCAGGGAAAAGATGAATGAGCAGTTCTTC. Translating gives CATLREKMNEQFF.

A remark on this clone: In the same sample, other DNA sequences code for this CDR3. This chain joins TRBV18 and TRBJ2-7, with 9 bases matching TRBD1. The CDR3 has 14 amino acids. Germline loops: CDR1 KGHSH, CDR2 LQKENI. Trimming at V came to 2 bases and at J to 5 bases, leaving 4 bases not matched to a gene. This CDR3 is CASSPGTGRDEQYF. The CDR3 DNA reads TGTGCCAGCTCACCAGGGACAGGGCGAGACGAGCAGTACTTC.

A note on this clone: Other DNA sequences from this sample encode an identical CDR3 as well. V is TRBV30 and J is TRBJ1-5; D is unclear. CDR1 and CDR2 (germline): GTSNPN, SVGIG (reference sequence). This CDR3 has 13 amino acids. The ends were cut back, 0 bases at V and 4 bases at J, with 7 bases in the middle. CDR3 DNA: TGTGCCTGGAGTGTGAGAGGGAATCAGCCCCAGCATTTT. It is translated as CAWSVRGNQPQHF.

This clone was recorded a few times. The chain has TRBV20-1 and TRBJ2-1; D uncertain. Germline V lookup: CDR1 DFQATT, CDR2 SNEGSKA (reference sequence). The CDR3 consists of 11 residues. The germline V and J ends were trimmed by 2 bases and 10 bases, with 9 bases remaining between them. This CDR3 reads CSARYGLEQFF. CDR3 DNA: TGCAGTGCTAGATACGGTTTGGAGCAGTTCTTC.

This clone was seen a few times. The rearrangement joins TRBV7-8 to TRBJ1-5, with no clear D. Germline CDR1 and CDR2: SGHVS and FQNEAQ. This CDR3 is built from 14 residues. The V gene lost 5 bases and the J gene lost 10 bases, with 18 bases spanning the gap. CDR3 amino acids: CASSPRGPGSPQHF. The CDR3 bases are TGTGCCAGCAGCCCCCGTGGGCCAGGAAGTCCCCAGCATTTT.

V usage is TRBV5-6 and J usage is TRBJ2-3; TRBD2 matches at 9 bases. In germline, CDR1 is SGHDT, CDR2 YYEEEE. V was clipped by 0 bases and J by 2 bases; unmatched bases: 1. CDR3 size: 15 residues. The CDR3 region is CASSLERGVTDTQYF. The CDR3 DNA reads TGTGCCAGCAGCTTGGAGCGGGGGGTCACAGATACGCAGTATTTT.

This chain links TRBV7-2 with TRBJ2-1; 9 bases agree with TRBD2. The CDR3 has 15 residues. V trimming: 4 bases; J trimming: 6 bases; junction bases outside the gene matches: 7. CDR1 and CDR2 from the germline V gene are SGHTA and FQGNSA. DNA for the CDR3: TGTGCCAGCAGCTCCAGCGGGGGGCCTCCCAATGAGCAGTTCTTC. It translates to CASSSSGGPPNEQFF.

This clone was counted a few times. Additional DNA sequences in this sample encode the identical CDR3. The rearrangement joins TRBV29-1 to TRBJ2-1; D gene uncertain. Germline assignment: CDR1 SQVTM and CDR2 ANQGSEA. V lost 2 bases and J 3 bases, leaving 5 bases between the germline ends. The CDR3 extends over 12 amino acids. For the CDR3, the DNA is TGCAGCGTTGAAAGGGTCTACAATGAGCAGTTCTTC. Amino acids: CSVERVYNEQFF.

This clone showed up just a few times. The same CDR3 is also encoded by other DNA sequences in this sample. This chain joins TRBV9 and TRBJ2-3; a weak D match, TRBD2 (7 bases). V was clipped by 0 bases and J by 1 base, with 9 bases between them. This CDR3 contains 15 residues. Germline-derived CDR1 and CDR2 are SGDLS and YYNGEE. CDR3 sequence (DNA): TGTGCCAGCAGCGTAGCGGGGGGCGGCACAGATACGCAGTATTTT. Amino acids: CASSVAGGGTDTQYF.

This clone showed up just a few times. The chain couples TRBV29-1 to TRBJ2-1; TRBD2 matches 10 bases. Germline V gives CDR1 SQVTM, CDR2 ANQGSEA. This CDR3 is built from 14 residues. Trimming took 3 bases from V and 10 from J; bases not matched to a gene: 9. CDR3 sequence (DNA): TGCAGCGTTGAGGGCCTAGCGGGGGCCAGGGAGCAGTTCTTC. Residues: CSVEGLAGAREQFF.

In this sample, this clone turned up a few times. The same CDR3 is also encoded by other DNA sequences in this sample. The rearrangement links TRBV19 to TRBJ2-3, with D unresolved. V gave up 4 bases and J gave up 1 base, with 6 bases separating them. In germline, CDR1 is LNHDA, CDR2 SQIVND (reference sequence). The CDR3 runs to 13 residues. CDR3 sequence reads: CASSNRGTDTQYF. The CDR3 DNA sequence: TGTGCCAGTAGTAATAGGGGCACAGATACGCAGTATTTT. Variable domain in full (rest from reference TRBV19 and TRBJ2-3): DGGITQSPKYLFRKEGQNVTLSCEQNLNHDAMYWYRQDPGQGLRLIYYSQIVNDFQKGDIAEGYSVSREKKESFPLTVTSAQKNPTAFYLCASSNRGTDTQYFGPGTRLTVL.

This clone has more than one count but fewer than ten. The chain uses TRBV7-8 and TRBJ1-4; D is undetermined. The CDR3 contains 15 residues. Looked up from germline, CDR1 is SGHVS and CDR2 is FQNEAQ. V lost 5 bases, J lost 7 bases, and 17 bases lay in between. The CDR3 region has the DNA TGTGCCAGCAGCCCAACAATAGAAAGAACTGAAAAACTGTTTTTT. As protein: CASSPTIERTEKLFF.

There are a few counts of this clone. Likely a read error: the CDR3 ends without its conserved phenylalanine or tryptophan. The DNA is omitted, as the CDR3 cannot be located on it reliably, and the CDR3 follows TCRdb's listing. This rearrangement joins TRBV5-1 to TRBJ1-2. CDR1 and CDR2 from the germline V gene are SGHRS and YFSETQ. The CDR3 region is 9 residues in length, termini included. This CDR3 reads CASSLGAES.

This clone occurred a few times. V and J are TRBV6-6 and TRBJ1-5, with TRBD1 as a possible D gene (5 bases). V was trimmed by 5 bases and J by 8 bases, leaving 16 bases between them. CDR1 and CDR2 from the germline V gene are MNHNY and SVGAGI (reference sequence). The CDR3 spans 14 residues. CDR3 DNA sequence: TGTGCCAGCAGTGCTGAGACCGGGGCTAAGCCCCAGCATTTT. Translating it yields CASSAETGAKPQHF.

Only a few counts were recorded for this clone. V gene TRBV7-9 combines with J gene TRBJ2-6; a possible D gene is TRBD1 (5 bases). The CDR3 runs 18 residues. The V gene's germline CDR1 is SEHNR and CDR2 FQNEAQ (reference sequence). With 5 bases removed from V and 0 bases from J, the gap between germline ends came to 17 bases. The CDR3 here is CASSNRRTHGSGANVLTF. DNA of the CDR3: TGTGCCAGCAGCAACAGGCGCACACACGGCTCTGGGGCCAACGTCCTGACTTTC.

The sample holds a few counts of this clone. The chain combines TRBV7-2 with TRBJ2-5, with 7 bases aligning to TRBD2. The CDR3 sequence is 15 residues long. Germline loops: CDR1 SGHTA, CDR2 FQGNSA. The trim removed 5 bases at V and 7 bases at J, leaving 13 bases unmatched. For the CDR3, the DNA is TGTGCCAGCAGCCCTCAGGCGGGGGTTCAAAGGACCCAGTACTTC. Protein sequence: CASSPQAGVQRTQYF.

This clone was found a few times. The J gene is TRBJ2-7, the V gene TRBV5-1, with D tentatively TRBD1 (6 bases). The CDR3 loop spans 13 amino acids. Per germline, CDR1 SGHRS and CDR2 YFSETQ. Trimming shortened V by 3 bases and J by 10 bases, and 17 bases separated the two germline ends. As DNA, the CDR3 is TGCGCCAGCAGCTATGGCGGTGAACAGGGACAGTACTTC. This sequence encodes CASSYGGEQGQYF. The full variable domain, its missing parts supplied by reference TRBV5-1 and TRBJ2-7, is KAGVTQTPRYLIKTRGQQVTLSCSPISGHRSVSWYQQTPGQGLQFLFEYFSETQRNKGNFPGRFSGRQFSNSRSEMNVSTLELGDSALYLCASSYGGEQGQYFGPGTRLTVT.

The sample holds a few counts of this clone. This sequence joins TRBV27 and TRBJ1-1, with unresolved D. Trimming removed 5 bases at V and 3 bases at J, with 19 bases between. There are 16 residues in the CDR3. Germline values: CDR1 MNHEY, CDR2 SMNVEV (reference sequence). CDR3 protein: CASSRYSKAMYTEAFF. CDR3 nucleotide sequence: TGTGCCAGCAGTAGATACAGCAAAGCGATGTACACTGAAGCTTTCTTT.

This sequence joins TRBV5-1 and TRBJ2-3; a possible D gene is TRBD1 (6 bases). The germline V gene has CDR1 SGHRS and CDR2 YFSETQ. The CDR3 extends over 15 amino acids. V lost 4 bases to trimming and J lost 3 bases, with 15 bases between them. CDR3 in amino acids: CASSPQGYTTDTQYF. CDR3 nucleotides: TGCGCCAGCAGCCCACAGGGATACACTACAGATACGCAGTATTTT.

This clone was counted a few times. The rearrangement links TRBV28 to TRBJ1-5; D gene uncertain. CDR1 and CDR2 from the germline V gene are MDHEN and SYDVKM. This CDR3 has 12 residues. V was cut by 6 bases and J by 4 bases, with 7 bases left in between. The CDR3 DNA follows: TGTGCCAGCAGCGTACAGAATCAGCCCCAGCATTTT. Amino acid sequence: CASSVQNQPQHF.

For the CDR3, the DNA is TGTGCCTGGGGGCAGGGGAACTCTCAAGAGACCCAGTACTTC. Protein: CAWGQGNSQETQYF. V is TRBV30 and J is TRBJ2-5, with D possibly TRBD1 on 6 matching bases. Germline V gene data show CDR1 as GTSNPN and CDR2 as SVGIG (reference sequence). Trimming cost V 5 bases and J 2 bases, with 15 bases left between them. The CDR3 totals 14 residues.

This clone has just a few counts. The chain links TRBV9 to TRBJ1-5; D gene unclear. The CDR3 sequence is 13 residues long. The V end was cut by 3 bases, the J end by 5 bases, with 9 bases between. The germline gives CDR1 SGDLS, CDR2 YYNGEE. The CDR3 nucleotides are TGTGCCAGCAGCGGAGGGATAGATCAGCCCCAGCATTTT. Its translation is CASSGGIDQPQHF.

The chain links TRBV5-1 to TRBJ2-6; no definite D call. Trimming left V 0 bases short and J 0 bases short, with 13 bases between. In germline, CDR1 is SGHRS, CDR2 YFSETQ. This CDR3 is 18 amino acids long. In DNA form, the CDR3 reads TGCGCCAGCAGCTTGGTAGGGCAGGCCAACTCTGGGGCCAACGTCCTGACTTTC. Translation: CASSLVGQANSGANVLTF.

This clone was observed a handful of times. This chain connects TRBV6-6 to TRBJ2-5; 7 nucleotides align to TRBD1. Germline CDR1 reads MNHNY; CDR2 reads SVGAGI (reference sequence). V dropped 2 bases and J dropped 2; count of bases not matched to a gene: 5. This CDR3 is 15 amino acids long. The CDR3 reads CASSYGGQLQETQYF. DNA for the CDR3: TGTGCCAGCAGTTACGGGGGACAGCTACAAGAGACCCAGTACTTC.

This clone appeared a few times. This rearrangement joins TRBV7-9 to TRBJ1-6; TRBD1 might be the D (6 bases). The V and J ends lost 5 bases and 10 bases respectively, with 12 bases between them. In germline, CDR1 is SEHNR, CDR2 FQNEAQ (reference sequence). The CDR3 loop spans 13 amino acids. CDR3 protein: CASSRTGNSPLHF. The CDR3 DNA sequence: TGTGCCAGCAGCCGTACAGGGAACTCACCCCTCCACTTT.

This clone has a handful of counts. This sequence joins TRBV7-9 and TRBJ1-1; D is unclear. V dropped 5 bases and J dropped 2 bases, with 12 bases sitting between them. Germline CDR1 SEHNR, CDR2 FQNEAQ (reference sequence). The CDR3 length is 14 residues. The CDR3 loop reads CASSAGQANTEAFF. The CDR3 nucleotides are TGTGCCAGCAGCGCAGGTCAGGCAAACACTGAAGCTTTCTTT.

The rearrangement uses TRBV7-2 and TRBJ2-3; a weak D match, TRBD2 (5 bases). Germline CDR1 is SGHTA and CDR2 is FQGNSA. Trimming took off 1 base at V and 2 bases at J, with 10 bases between the two ends. CDR3 size: 15 residues. CDR3 loop: CASSLGSGFTDTQYF. The CDR3 DNA reads TGTGCCAGCAGCTTAGGGAGCGGCTTCACAGATACGCAGTATTTT.

This clone has more than one count but fewer than ten. The chain joins TRBV29-1 to TRBJ2-3; 11 nucleotides line up with TRBD2. This CDR3 has 17 amino acids. J lost 2 bases, V lost 4 bases, and 11 bases had no gene match. In germline, CDR1 is SQVTM, CDR2 ANQGSEA. CDR3 nucleotides: TGCAGCGTTGGTCTAGCGGGGGGACGAATTGCCACAGATACGCAGTATTTT. Protein sequence: CSVGLAGGRIATDTQYF.

V and J are TRBV14 and TRBJ2-7; a possible D gene is TRBD1 (6 bases). From germline, CDR1 is SGHDN and CDR2 FVKESK. The CDR3 runs to 15 residues. V shed 4 bases and J shed 2 bases, with 15 bases lying between them. CDR3 sequence (DNA): TGTGCCAGCAGCCGATTTACAGGGAGTACCTACGAGCAGTACTTC. This codes for CASSRFTGSTYEQYF.

The chain joins TRBV6-6 to TRBJ2-1; the D gene could be TRBD1 or TRBD2 (5 bases each). V was trimmed by 7 bases and J by 6 bases, leaving 16 bases between them. The CDR3 has 14 residues. The V gene's germline CDR1 is MNHNY and CDR2 SVGAGI (reference sequence). The CDR3 reads CASTKGQGPNEQFF. The DNA of the CDR3 is TGTGCCAGCACCAAAGGGCAGGGACCCAATGAGCAGTTCTTC.

This clone was picked up a small number of times. The V call is TRBV11-3, the J call TRBJ2-7, with D unresolved. Deletions cut 6 bases from V and 0 bases from J, with 6 bases between. Germline CDR1 SGHNT, CDR2 YENEEA. The CDR3 sequence is 12 residues long. The CDR3 coding sequence is TGTGCCAGCAGTCAGAACTCCTACGAGCAGTACTTC. Translating gives CASSQNSYEQYF. The variable domain in full, completed from reference TRBV11-3 and TRBJ2-7, reads EAGVVQSPRYKIIEKKQPVAFWCNPISGHNTLYWYLQNLGQGPELLIRYENEEAVDDSQLPKDRFSAERLKGVDSTLKIQPAELGDSAVYLCASSQNSYEQYFGPGTRLTVT.